The table lists the clone carrying this T cell receptor beta chain with many counts. Its antigen is still unknown. Using RNA transcripts, the TCR beta CDR3 regions were amplified. First-round RT-PCR with HTBI primers preceded a second-round multiplex PCR. TCRdb processed the multiplex PCR reads anew with MiXCR; each CDR3 protein has one entry. The sample shows 40,000 or so distinct CDR3 sequences, 40% to 65% of them seen only once. This entry belongs to a study of Graves' ophthalmopathy and Graves' hyperthyroidism. Study findings and constraints: Blood also carried most expanded thyroid clonotypes exceeding 0.001 frequency. Its predictions of ophthalmopathy progression gave the model roughly 71% sensitivity and 72% to 85% specificity. In separating ophthalmopathy from stable hyperthyroidism, a 13-signature model achieved roughly 87% sensitivity and around 80% specificity.

The sequencing input was peripheral blood. This TCR was sampled from an adult man with Graves' ophthalmopathy.

CDR3 sequence (DNA): TGCAGTGCCCCCGGGCAAGGGGACTTCTACGAGCAGTACTTC. Protein product: CSAPGQGDFYEQYF. This chain connects TRBV20-1 to TRBJ2-7, with D maybe TRBD2 (6 bases). The germline V and J ends were trimmed by 6 bases and 3 bases, with 18 bases remaining between them. Germline V gene lookup returns CDR1 DFQATT and CDR2 SNEGSKA (reference sequence). CDR3 length: 14 amino acids.